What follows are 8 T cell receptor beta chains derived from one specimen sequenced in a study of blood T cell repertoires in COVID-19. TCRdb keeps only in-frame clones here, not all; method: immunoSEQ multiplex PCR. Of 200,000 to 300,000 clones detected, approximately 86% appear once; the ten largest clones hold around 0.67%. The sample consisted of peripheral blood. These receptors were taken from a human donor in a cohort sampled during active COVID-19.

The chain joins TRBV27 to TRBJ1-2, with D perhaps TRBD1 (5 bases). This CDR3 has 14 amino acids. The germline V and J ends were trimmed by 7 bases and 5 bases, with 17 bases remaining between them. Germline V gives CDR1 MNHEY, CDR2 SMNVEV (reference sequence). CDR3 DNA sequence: TGTGCCAGCACCTCCCGGGGCGGGAAATATGGCTACACCTTC. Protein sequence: CASTSRGGKYGYTF.

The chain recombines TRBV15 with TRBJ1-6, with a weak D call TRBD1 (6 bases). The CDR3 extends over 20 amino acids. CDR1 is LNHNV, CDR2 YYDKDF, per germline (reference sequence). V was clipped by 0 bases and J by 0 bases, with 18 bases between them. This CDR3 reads CATSRDTSDDRSSYNSPLHF. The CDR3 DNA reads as TGTGCCACCAGCAGAGATACTTCTGATGACAGGAGCTCCTATAATTCACCCCTCCACTTT.

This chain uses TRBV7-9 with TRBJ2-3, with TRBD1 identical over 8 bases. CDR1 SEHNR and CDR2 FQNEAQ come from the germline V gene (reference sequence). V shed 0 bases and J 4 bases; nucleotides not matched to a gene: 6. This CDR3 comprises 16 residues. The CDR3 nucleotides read TGTGCCAGCAGCTTAGCCTCCGGACAGGGTTCAGATACGCAGTATTTT. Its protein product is CASSLASGQGSDTQYF.

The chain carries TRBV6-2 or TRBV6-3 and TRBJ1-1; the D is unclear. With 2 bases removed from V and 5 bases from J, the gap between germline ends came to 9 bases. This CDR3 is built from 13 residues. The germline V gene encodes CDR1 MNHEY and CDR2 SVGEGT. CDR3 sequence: CASSYRDWTEAFF. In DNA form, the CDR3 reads TGTGCCAGCAGTTACCGAGATTGGACTGAAGCTTTCTTT.

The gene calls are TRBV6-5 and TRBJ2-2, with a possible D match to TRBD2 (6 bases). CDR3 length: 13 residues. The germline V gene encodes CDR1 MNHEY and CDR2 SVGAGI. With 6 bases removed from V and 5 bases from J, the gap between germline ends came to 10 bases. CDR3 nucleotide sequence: TGTGCCAGCAGAGTTAGCGGAACCGGGGAGCTGTTTTTT. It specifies CASRVSGTGELFF.

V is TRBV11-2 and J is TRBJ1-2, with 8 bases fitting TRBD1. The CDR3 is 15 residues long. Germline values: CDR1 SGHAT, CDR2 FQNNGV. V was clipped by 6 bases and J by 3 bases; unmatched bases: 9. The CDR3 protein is CASRDLTGADYGYTF. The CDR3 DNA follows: TGTGCCAGCAGGGACTTGACAGGGGCGGACTATGGCTACACCTTC.

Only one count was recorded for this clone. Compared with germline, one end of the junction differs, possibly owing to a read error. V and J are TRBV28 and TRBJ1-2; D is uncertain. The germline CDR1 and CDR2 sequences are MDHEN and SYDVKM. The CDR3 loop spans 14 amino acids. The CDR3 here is CASGLYPRMEGYTF. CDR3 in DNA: TGTGCCAGCGGTTTATATCCGCGGATGGAGGGCTACACCTTC.

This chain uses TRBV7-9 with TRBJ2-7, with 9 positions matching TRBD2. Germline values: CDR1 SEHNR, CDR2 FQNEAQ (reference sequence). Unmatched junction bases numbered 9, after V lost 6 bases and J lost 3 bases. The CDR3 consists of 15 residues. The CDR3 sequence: CASRPLAGDNYEQYF. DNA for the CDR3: TGTGCCAGCAGGCCCTTAGCGGGAGATAACTACGAGCAGTACTTC. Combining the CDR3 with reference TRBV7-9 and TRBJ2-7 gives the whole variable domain DTGVSQNPRHKITKRGQNVTFRCDPISEHNRLYWYRQTLGQGPEFLTYFQNEAQLEKSRLLSDRFSAERPKGSFSTLEIQRTEQGDSAMYLCASRPLAGDNYEQYFGPGTRLTVT.